This TCR beta chain derives from a study of cytomegalovirus exposure and HLA in healthy donors. Study in general: Genetic ancestry analysis placed more than 80% of the 300 to 500 donors that were genotyped in the Caucasian-associated cluster.

The CDR3 consists of 14 residues. The germline V gene has CDR1 LGHNA and CDR2 YSLEER. The V gene lost 1 base and the J gene lost 4 bases, with 11 bases spanning the gap. This clone was seen only once. At the DNA level, this CDR3 is encoded by other sequences in the same sample as well. The PCR ran on 60 Vbeta and 13 Jbeta primers. Measured with immunoSEQ multiplex PCR; TCRdb has only the in-frame clones, and not every one. The top ten hold approximately 2.4% of the sample, which has under 150,000 clones, 80% to 90% seen once. This chain connects TRBV4-3 to TRBJ2-7; maybe TRBD1 (5 bases). This sequence was found in a man aged 45 to 65 in good health and CMV-seronegative. Sequencing was carried out using PBMCs. The CDR3 loop reads CASSQGRKGYEQYF. The CDR3 nucleotides read TGCGCCAGCAGCCAAGGACGGAAGGGGTACGAGCAGTACTTC.